Sequencing of this T cell receptor beta chain was carried out in a study of regulatory T cells in long-lasting Graves disease. Background on the study: More than 5 years of antithyroid drugs with positive TSH receptor antibodies defined persistent Graves' disease.

Germline values: CDR1 LGHNT, CDR2 FRNRAP. The CDR3 sequence is 14 residues long. J lost 4 bases, V lost 7 bases, and 8 bases had no gene match. As to time point: persistent/refractory GD, antithyroid drugs over 5 years with positive TRAb. Scientists built the TCR library using RNA that was extracted from PBMCs. HTBI primers from iRepertoire and Arm-PCR of CDR3 regions yielded the TCR beta libraries. TCRdb re-called the multiplex PCR reads with MiXCR, one entry per CDR3 protein. Among 450,000 or so distinct CDR3 sequences listed, approximately 23% were seen once. The table lists this clonotype with many counts.

This sequence joins TRBV12-5 and TRBJ1-1; 8 nucleotides match TRBD1. This material consisted of peripheral blood mononuclear cells (PBMCs), taken when the disease was refractory, from a patient treated with antithyroid drugs. This clonotype originated in a female donor with Graves disease. CDR3 protein: CASANTGGGTEAFF. CDR3 DNA sequence: TGTGCTAGTGCTAACACAGGGGGGGGCACTGAAGCTTTCTTT.